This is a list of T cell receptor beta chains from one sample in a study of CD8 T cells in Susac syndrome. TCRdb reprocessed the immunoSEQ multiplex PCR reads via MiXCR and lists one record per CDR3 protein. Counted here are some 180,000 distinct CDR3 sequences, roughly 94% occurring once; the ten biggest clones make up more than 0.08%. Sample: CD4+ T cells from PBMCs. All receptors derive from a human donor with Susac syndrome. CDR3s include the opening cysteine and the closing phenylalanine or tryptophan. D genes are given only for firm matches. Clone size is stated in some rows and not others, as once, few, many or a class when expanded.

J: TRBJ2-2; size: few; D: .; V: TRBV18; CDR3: CASSPSNTGELFF; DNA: TGTGCCAGCTCACCATCGAACACCGGGGAGCTGTTTTTT
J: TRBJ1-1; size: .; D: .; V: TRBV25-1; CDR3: CASSECGAGEAFF; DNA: TGTGCCAGCAGTGAATGTGGCGCAGGAGAAGCTTTCTTT
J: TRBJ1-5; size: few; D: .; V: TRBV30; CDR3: CAWRYNADQPQHF; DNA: TGTGCCTGGAGATATAATGCGGATCAGCCCCAGCATTTT
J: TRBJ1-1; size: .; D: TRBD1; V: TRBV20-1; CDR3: CSATGQGPTEAFF; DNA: TGCAGTGCTACGGGACAGGGGCCCACTGAAGCTTTCTTT
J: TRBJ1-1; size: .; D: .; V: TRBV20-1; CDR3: CSADSGQTNTEAFF; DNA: TGCAGTGCCGATTCAGGACAAACGAACACTGAAGCTTTCTTT
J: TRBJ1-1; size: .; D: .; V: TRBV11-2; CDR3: CASSLVAPNTEAFF; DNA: TGTGCCAGCAGCTTAGTAGCCCCGAACACTGAAGCTTTCTTT
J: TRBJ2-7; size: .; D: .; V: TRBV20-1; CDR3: CSALRGSYEQYF; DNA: TGCAGTGCTCTCAGGGGTTCCTACGAGCAGTACTTC
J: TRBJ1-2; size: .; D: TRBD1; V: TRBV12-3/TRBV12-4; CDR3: CASSTSRDSYGYTF; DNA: TGTGCCAGCAGTACCAGCCGGGACAGCTATGGCTACACCTTC
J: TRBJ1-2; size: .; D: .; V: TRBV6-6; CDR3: CASSLPVIANYGYTF; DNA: TGTGCCAGCAGTCTCCCAGTTATCGCTAACTATGGCTACACCTTC
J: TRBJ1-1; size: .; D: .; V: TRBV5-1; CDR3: CASSSTPGGVPTEAFF; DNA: TGCGCCAGCAGCTCGACTCCCGGGGGGGTTCCCACTGAAGCTTTCTTT
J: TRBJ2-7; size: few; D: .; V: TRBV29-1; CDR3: CSVAEGPYEQYF; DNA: TGCAGCGTTGCCGAGGGTCCCTACGAGCAGTACTTC
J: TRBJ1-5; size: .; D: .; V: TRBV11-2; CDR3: CASSLDGGSNQPQHF; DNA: TGTGCCAGCAGCTTAGATGGTGGGAGCAATCAGCCCCAGCATTTT
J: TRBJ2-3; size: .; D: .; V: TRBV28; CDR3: CASSLQSDTQYF; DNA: TGTGCCAGCAGTTTACAGTCAGATACGCAGTATTTT
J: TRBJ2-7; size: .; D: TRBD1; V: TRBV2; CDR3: CATQGQGSSYEQYF; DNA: TGTGCCACACAGGGACAGGGGAGCTCCTACGAGCAGTACTTC
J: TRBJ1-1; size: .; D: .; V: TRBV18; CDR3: CASSRDSGGSEAFF; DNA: TGTGCCAGCTCACGCGACTCGGGAGGAAGTGAAGCTTTCTTT
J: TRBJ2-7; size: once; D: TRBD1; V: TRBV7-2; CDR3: CASRPGTGLSYEQYF; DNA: TGTGCCAGCAGACCCGGGACAGGACTCTCCTACGAGCAGTACTTC
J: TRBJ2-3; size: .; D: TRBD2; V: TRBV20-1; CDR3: CSAREPSGFHPDTQYF; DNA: TGCAGTGCTAGAGAGCCTAGCGGGTTCCACCCAGATACGCAGTATTTT
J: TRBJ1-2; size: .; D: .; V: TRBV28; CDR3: CASRPGGANYGYTF; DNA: TGTGCCAGCAGGCCGGGGGGGGCTAATTATGGCTACACCTTC
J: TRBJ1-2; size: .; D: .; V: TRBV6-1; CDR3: CASSEGQPHYGYTF; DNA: TGTGCCAGCAGTGAAGGGCAGCCTCACTATGGCTACACCTTC
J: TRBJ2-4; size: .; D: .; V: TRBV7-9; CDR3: CACRPLRLAKNIQYF; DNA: TGTGCCTGTCGGCCTCTCCGGCTAGCCAAAAACATTCAGTACTTC
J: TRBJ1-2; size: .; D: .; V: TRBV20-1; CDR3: CSARLGGGGRGYTF; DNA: TGCAGTGCTAGGCTAGGCGGGGGAGGGAGAGGCTACACCTTC
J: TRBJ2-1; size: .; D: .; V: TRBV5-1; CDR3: CASSPWKGGGLNEQFF; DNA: TGCGCCAGCAGCCCCTGGAAGGGGGGGGGCCTGAATGAGCAGTTCTTC
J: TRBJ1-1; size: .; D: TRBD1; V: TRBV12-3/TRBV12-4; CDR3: CASSSGGRTEAFF; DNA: TGTGCCAGCAGCTCAGGGGGCCGCACTGAAGCTTTCTTT
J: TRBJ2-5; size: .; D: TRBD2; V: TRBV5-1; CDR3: CASSRTPGRLAGETQYF; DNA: TGCGCCAGCAGTAGGACACCGGGAAGGCTAGCGGGAGAGACCCAGTACTTC
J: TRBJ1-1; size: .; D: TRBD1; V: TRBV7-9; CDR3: CASSDRGRNTEAFF; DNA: TGTGCCAGCAGCGACAGGGGGCGAAACACTGAAGCTTTCTTT
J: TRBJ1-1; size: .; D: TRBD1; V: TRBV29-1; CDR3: CSVGPTGGTEAFF; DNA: TGCAGCGTTGGACCTACAGGGGGCACTGAAGCTTTCTTT
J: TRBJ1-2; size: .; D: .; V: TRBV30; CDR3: CAWETEFYGYTF; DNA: TGTGCCTGGGAAACAGAGTTCTATGGCTACACCTTC
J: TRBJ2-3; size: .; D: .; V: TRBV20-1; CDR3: CSAGPYSKNTQYF; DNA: TGCAGTGCTGGCCCCTATAGTAAGAATACGCAGTATTTT